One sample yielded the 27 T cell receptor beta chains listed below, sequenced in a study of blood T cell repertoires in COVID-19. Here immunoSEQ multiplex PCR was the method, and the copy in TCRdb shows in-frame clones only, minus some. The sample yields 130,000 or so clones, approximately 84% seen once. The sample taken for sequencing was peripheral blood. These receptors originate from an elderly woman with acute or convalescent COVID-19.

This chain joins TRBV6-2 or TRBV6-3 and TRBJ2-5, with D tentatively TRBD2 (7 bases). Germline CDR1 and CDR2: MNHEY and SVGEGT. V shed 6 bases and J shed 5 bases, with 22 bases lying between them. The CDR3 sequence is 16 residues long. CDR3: CASSPGTTTQGETQYF. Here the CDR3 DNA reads TGTGCCAGCAGCCCCGGGACTACGACACAGGGCGAGACCCAGTACTTC.

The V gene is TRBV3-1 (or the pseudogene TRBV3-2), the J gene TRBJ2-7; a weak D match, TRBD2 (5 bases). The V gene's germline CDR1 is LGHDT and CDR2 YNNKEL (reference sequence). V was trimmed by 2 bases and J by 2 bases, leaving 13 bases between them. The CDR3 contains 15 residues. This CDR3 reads CASSQRRGGTYEQYF. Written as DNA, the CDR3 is TGTGCCAGCAGCCAACGTCGGGGTGGGACCTACGAGCAGTACTTC.

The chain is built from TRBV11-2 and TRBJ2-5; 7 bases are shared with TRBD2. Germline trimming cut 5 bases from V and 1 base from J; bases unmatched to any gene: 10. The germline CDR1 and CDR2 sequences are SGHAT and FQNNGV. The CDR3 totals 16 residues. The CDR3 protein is CASSSLGRGTQETQYF. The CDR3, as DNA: TGTGCCAGCAGCAGCTTGGGGCGGGGGACCCAAGAGACCCAGTACTTC.

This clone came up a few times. The CDR3 coding sequence is TGTGCCAGCAGCTCTACTAGCGATGTTGAGCAGTTCTTC. It is translated as CASSSTSDVEQFF. This chain connects TRBV5-4 to TRBJ2-1; 7 nucleotides match TRBD2. CDR3 length: 13 amino acids. V shed 3 bases and J 9 bases; nucleotides not matched to a gene: 6. CDR1 SGHNT and CDR2 YYREEE come from the germline V gene (reference sequence).

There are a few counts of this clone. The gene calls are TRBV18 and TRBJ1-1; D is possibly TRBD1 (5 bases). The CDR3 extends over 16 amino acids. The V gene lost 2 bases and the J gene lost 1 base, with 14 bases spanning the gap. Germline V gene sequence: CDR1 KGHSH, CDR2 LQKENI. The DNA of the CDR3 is TGTGCCAGCTCACCAACCAGGGATAAGGGGAACACTGAAGCTTTCTTT. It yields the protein CASSPTRDKGNTEAFF.

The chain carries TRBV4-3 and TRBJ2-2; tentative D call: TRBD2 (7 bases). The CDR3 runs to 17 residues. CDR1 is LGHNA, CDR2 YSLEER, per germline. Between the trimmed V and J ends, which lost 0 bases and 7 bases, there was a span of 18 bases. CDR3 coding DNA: TGCGCCAGCAGCCAAGATTTTCGGGGGGCCCGAAGCGGGGAGCTGTTTTTT. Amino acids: CASSQDFRGARSGELFF.

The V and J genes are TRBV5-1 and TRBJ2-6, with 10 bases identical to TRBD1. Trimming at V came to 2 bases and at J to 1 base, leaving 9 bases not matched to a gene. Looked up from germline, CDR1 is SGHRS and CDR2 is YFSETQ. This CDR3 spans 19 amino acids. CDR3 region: CASSLTTGTGESGANVLTF. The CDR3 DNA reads TGCGCCAGCAGCTTAACGACCGGGACAGGGGAATCTGGGGCCAACGTCCTGACTTTC.

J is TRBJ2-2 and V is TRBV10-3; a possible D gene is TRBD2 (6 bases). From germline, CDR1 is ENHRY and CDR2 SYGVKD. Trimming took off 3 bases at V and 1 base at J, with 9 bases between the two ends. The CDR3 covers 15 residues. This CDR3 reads CAISDGGLNTGELFF. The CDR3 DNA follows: TGTGCCATCAGTGACGGGGGACTGAACACCGGGGAGCTGTTTTTT.

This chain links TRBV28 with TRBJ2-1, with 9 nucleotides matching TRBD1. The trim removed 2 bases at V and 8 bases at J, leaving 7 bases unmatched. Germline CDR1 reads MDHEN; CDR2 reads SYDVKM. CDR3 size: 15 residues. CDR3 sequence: CASSLPLQGADEQFF. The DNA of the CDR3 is TGTGCCAGCAGTTTACCCTTACAGGGGGCTGATGAGCAGTTCTTC.

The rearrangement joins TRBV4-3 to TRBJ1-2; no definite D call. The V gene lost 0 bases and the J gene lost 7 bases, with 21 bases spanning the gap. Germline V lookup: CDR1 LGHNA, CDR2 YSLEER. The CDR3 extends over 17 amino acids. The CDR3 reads CASSQEGTGGRVGGYTF. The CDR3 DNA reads TGCGCCAGCAGCCAAGAAGGTACCGGAGGGAGAGTTGGTGGCTACACCTTC.

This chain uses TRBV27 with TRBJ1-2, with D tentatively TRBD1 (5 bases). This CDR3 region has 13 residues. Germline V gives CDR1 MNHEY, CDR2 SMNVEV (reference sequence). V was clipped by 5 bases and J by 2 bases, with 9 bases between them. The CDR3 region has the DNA TGTGCCAGCAGTCCACCAGGGAACTATGGCTACACCTTC. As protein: CASSPPGNYGYTF.

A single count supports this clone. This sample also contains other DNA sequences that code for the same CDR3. CDR3 sequence reads: CASRGTGNYGYTF. The CDR3 DNA follows: TGTGCCAGCAGGGGGACAGGGAACTATGGCTACACCTTC. The chain uses TRBV6-5 and TRBJ1-2, with TRBD1 identical over 9 bases. The CDR3 is 13 amino acids. CDR1 MNHEY and CDR2 SVGAGI come from the germline V gene. V gave up 6 bases and J gave up 2 bases; unmatched junction bases: 1.

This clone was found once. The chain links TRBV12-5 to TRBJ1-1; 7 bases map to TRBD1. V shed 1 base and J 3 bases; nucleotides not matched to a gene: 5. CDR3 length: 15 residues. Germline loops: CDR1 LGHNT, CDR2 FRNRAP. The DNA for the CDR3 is TGTGCTAGTGGTTTGGAGCGGACAGGTCACACTGAAGCTTTCTTT. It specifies CASGLERTGHTEAFF.

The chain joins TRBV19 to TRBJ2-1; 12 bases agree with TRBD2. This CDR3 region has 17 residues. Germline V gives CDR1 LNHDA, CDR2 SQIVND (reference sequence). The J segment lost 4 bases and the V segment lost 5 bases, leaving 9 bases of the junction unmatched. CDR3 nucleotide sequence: TGTGCCAGTAGTTGGAGACTAGCGGGGGCCTCTTACAATGAGCAGTTCTTC. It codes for CASSWRLAGASYNEQFF.

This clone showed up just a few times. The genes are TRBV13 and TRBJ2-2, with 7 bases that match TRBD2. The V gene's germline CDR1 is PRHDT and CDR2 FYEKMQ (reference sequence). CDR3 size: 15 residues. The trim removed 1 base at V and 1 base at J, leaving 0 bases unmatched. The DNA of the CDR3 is TGTGCCAGCAGCTTAGCGGGGGGGAACACCGGGGAGCTGTTTTTT. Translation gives CASSLAGGNTGELFF. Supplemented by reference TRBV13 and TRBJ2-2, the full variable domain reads AAGVIQSPRHLIKEKRETATLKCYPIPRHDTVYWYQQGPGQDPQFLISFYEKMQSDKGSIPDRFSAQQFSDYHSELNMSSLELGDSALYFCASSLAGGNTGELFFGEGSRLTVL.

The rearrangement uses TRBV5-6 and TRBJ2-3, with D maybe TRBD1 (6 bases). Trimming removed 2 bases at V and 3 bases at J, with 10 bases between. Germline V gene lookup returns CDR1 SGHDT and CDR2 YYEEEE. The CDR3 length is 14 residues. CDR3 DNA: TGTGCCAGCAGCTTATGGACAGCTACAGATACGCAGTATTTT. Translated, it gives CASSLWTATDTQYF.

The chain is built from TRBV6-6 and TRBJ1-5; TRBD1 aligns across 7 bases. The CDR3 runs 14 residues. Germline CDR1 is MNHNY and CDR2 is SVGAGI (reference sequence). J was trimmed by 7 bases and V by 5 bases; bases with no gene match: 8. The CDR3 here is CASSRQGGRQPQHF. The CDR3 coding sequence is TGTGCCAGCAGTAGACAGGGCGGGAGGCAGCCCCAGCATTTT.

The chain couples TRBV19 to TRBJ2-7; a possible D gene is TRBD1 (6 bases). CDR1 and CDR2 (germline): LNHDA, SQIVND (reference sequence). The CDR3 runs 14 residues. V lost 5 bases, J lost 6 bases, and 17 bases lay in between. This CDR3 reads CASSPINRAPEQYF. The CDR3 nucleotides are TGTGCCAGTAGTCCAATCAACAGGGCGCCCGAGCAGTACTTC.

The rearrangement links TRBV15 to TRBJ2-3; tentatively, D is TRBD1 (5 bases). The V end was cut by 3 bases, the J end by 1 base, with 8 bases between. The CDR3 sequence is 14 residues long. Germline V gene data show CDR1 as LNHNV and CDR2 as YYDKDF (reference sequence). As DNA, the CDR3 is TGTGCCACCAGCAGGTTACAGGGCACAGATACGCAGTATTTT. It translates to CATSRLQGTDTQYF.

As DNA, the CDR3 is TGTGCCAGCAGTTACTCGAGGCAGATCTATGGCTACACCTTC. Protein product: CASSYSRQIYGYTF. The gene calls are TRBV6-5 and TRBJ1-2; D is unresolved. Deletions cut 0 bases from V and 4 bases from J, with 9 bases between. Germline loops: CDR1 MNHEY, CDR2 SVGAGI. CDR3 length: 14 residues.

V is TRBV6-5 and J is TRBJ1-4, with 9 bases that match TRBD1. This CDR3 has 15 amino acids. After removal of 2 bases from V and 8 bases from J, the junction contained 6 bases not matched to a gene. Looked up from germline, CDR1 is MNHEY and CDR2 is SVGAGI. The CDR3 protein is CASSYLGTGHEKLFF. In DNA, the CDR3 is TGTGCCAGCAGTTACCTCGGGACAGGGCACGAAAAACTGTTTTTT.

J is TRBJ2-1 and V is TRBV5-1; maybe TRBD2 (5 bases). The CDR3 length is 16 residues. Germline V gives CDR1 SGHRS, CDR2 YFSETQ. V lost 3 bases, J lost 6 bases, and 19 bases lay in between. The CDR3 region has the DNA TGCGCCAGCAGCTCGGGGTGGGTGGGGTCGAGCAATGAGCAGTTCTTC. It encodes CASSSGWVGSSNEQFF.

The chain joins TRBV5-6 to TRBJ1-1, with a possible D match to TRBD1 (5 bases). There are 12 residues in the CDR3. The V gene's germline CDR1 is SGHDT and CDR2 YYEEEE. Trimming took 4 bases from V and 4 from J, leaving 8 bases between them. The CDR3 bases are TGTGCCAGCAGCCGGGGGGGCACTGAAGCTTTCTTT. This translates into CASSRGGTEAFF.

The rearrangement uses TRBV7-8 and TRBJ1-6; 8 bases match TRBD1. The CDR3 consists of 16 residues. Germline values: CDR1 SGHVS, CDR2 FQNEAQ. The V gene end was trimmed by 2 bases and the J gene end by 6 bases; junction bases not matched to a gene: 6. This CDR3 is CASSLFSGQGNSPLHF. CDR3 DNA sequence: TGTGCCAGCAGCTTATTTTCTGGACAGGGTAATTCACCCCTCCACTTT.

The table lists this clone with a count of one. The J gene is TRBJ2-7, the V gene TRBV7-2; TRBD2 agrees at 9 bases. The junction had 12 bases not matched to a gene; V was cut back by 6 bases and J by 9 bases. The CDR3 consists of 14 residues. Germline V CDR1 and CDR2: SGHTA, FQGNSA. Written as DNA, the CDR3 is TGTGCCAGCAGAGCGGCTCTAGCGGGACCCGGGCAGTACTTC. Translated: CASRAALAGPGQYF.

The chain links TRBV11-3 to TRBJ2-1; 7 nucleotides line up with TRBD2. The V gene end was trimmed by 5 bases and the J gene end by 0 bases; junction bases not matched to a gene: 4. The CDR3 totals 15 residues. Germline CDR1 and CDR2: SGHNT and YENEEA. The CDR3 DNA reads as TGTGCCAGCAGCCCGCGGGGGAGCTCCTACAATGAGCAGTTCTTC. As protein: CASSPRGSSYNEQFF. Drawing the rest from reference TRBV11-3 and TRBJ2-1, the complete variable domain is EAGVVQSPRYKIIEKKQPVAFWCNPISGHNTLYWYLQNLGQGPELLIRYENEEAVDDSQLPKDRFSAERLKGVDSTLKIQPAELGDSAVYLCASSPRGSSYNEQFFGPGTRLTVL.

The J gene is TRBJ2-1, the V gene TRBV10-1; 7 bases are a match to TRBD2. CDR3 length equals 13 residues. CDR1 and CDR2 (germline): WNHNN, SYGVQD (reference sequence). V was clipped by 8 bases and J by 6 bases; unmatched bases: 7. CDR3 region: CASRPGGGNEQFF. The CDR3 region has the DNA TGCGCCAGCCGGCCGGGGGGAGGCAATGAGCAGTTCTTC.